The 23 T cell receptor beta chains in this list originate from one sample, sequenced in a study of blood T cells in healthy people across ages. The second PCR ran about 6 to 12 cycles with a sample-barcoded 5' primer and J-beta primers. One entry per CDR3 protein results from TCRdb running MiXCR on the 5' RACE reads. The top ten hold 3.6% of the sample, which has roughly 680,000 distinct CDR3 sequences, roughly 21% seen once. The sequenced sample consisted of blood. Receptors originate from a man aged 65 to 85 in good health.

The CDR3 here is CASSQDKAGALEQFF. CDR3 bases: TGCGCCAGCAGCCAAGATAAGGCGGGAGCATTGGAGCAGTTCTTC. The V gene is TRBV4-3, the J gene TRBJ2-5; 7 bases are a match to TRBD2. The J call may be mistaken, given a closer DNA end match to TRBJ2-1. This CDR3 is built from 15 residues. Germline values: CDR1 LGHNA, CDR2 YSLEER.

V gene TRBV3-1 combines with J gene TRBJ1-5; D not certain. Trimming left V 4 bases short and J 7 bases short, with 14 bases between. Germline values: CDR1 LGHDT, CDR2 YNNKEL (reference sequence). The CDR3 totals 14 residues. CDR3 DNA sequence: TGTGCCAGCAGCCCGGGGTGGAAGGAACAGCCCCAGCATTTT. Translating it yields CASSPGWKEQPQHF.

The V gene is TRBV5-1, the J gene TRBJ2-1; D may match TRBD1 or TRBD2 (5 bases each). CDR1 SGHRS and CDR2 YFSETQ come from the germline V gene. The V and J ends lost 4 bases and 6 bases respectively, with 14 bases between them. This CDR3 has 14 residues. In DNA form, the CDR3 reads TGCGCCAGCAGCCCCGGGACCCGCAGCAATGAGCAGTTCTTC. The encoded protein is CASSPGTRSNEQFF.

This clonotype came up a few times. The chain joins TRBV6-1 to TRBJ1-1; TRBD1 might be the D (6 bases). CDR1 and CDR2 from the germline V gene are MNHNS and SASEGT. Trimming pared 0 bases from V and 6 bases from J, leaving 14 bases between. The length of the CDR3 is 15 residues. The CDR3 here is CASSEATTGKPEAFF. CDR3 DNA sequence: TGTGCCAGCAGTGAAGCGACCACAGGGAAGCCTGAAGCTTTCTTT.

This chain joins TRBV27 and TRBJ2-2, with 13 bases aligning to TRBD2. Unmatched junction bases numbered 7, after V lost 5 bases and J lost 7 bases. The CDR3 has 16 amino acids. Germline loops: CDR1 MNHEY, CDR2 SMNVEV (reference sequence). CDR3 DNA sequence: TGTGCCAGCAGTGCCGGGACTAGCGGGACCGGCGGGGAGCTGTTTTTT. It encodes CASSAGTSGTGGELFF.

V and J are TRBV20-1 and TRBJ2-1, with TRBD2 identical over 10 bases. Trimming removed 3 bases from V and 6 bases from J; junction bases left unmatched: 8. Germline lookup yields CDR1 DFQATT and CDR2 SNEGSKA (reference sequence). The CDR3 sequence is 15 residues long. The CDR3 here is CSARAGTSVSNEQFF. In DNA, the CDR3 is TGCAGTGCTAGGGCCGGGACTAGCGTTTCCAATGAGCAGTTCTTC.

The chain is built from TRBV25-1 and TRBJ2-1; no firm D call. CDR1 is MGHDK, CDR2 SYGVNS, per germline. V gave up 3 bases and J gave up 0 bases, with 6 bases separating them. The CDR3 is made up of 14 amino acids. The CDR3 DNA follows: TGTGCCAGCAGTGATGGCGGCTCCTACAATGAGCAGTTCTTC. Its protein is CASSDGGSYNEQFF.

This clonotype was counted ten times or more. The chain joins TRBV12-3 or TRBV12-4 to TRBJ1-1, with a weak D call TRBD1 (6 bases). The V end was cut by 6 bases, the J end by 1 base, with 12 bases between. The CDR3 extends over 14 amino acids. The CDR3 coding sequence is TGTGCCAGCAGACAGACAGGTCCGAACACTGAAGCTTTCTTT. Encoded protein: CASRQTGPNTEAFF.

The V gene is TRBV12-3 or TRBV12-4, the J gene TRBJ2-3, with D tentatively TRBD1 (6 bases). Trimming shortened V by 2 bases and J by 4 bases, and 10 bases separated the two germline ends. The CDR3 is 14 amino acids. CDR3 protein: CASSLPSGADTQYF. As DNA, the CDR3 is TGTGCCAGCAGTTTACCTTCAGGGGCAGATACGCAGTATTTT.

As to this clonotype: Sequence at one end of the junction differs from germline and may be a read error. The gene calls are TRBV7-2 and TRBJ2-5, with D possibly being TRBD1 (5 bases). The germline V gene has CDR1 SGHTA and CDR2 FQGNSA. This CDR3 has 14 amino acids. CDR3 region: CASSADRYQETQDF. CDR3 bases: TGTGCCAGCAGCGCCGACAGATACCAAGAGACCCAGGACTTC.

This chain joins TRBV7-2 and TRBJ2-7; no clear D. Trimming took 5 bases from V and 7 from J, leaving 21 bases between them. The V gene's germline CDR1 is SGHTA and CDR2 FQGNSA. The CDR3 is 15 residues long. The DNA for the CDR3 is TGTGCCAGCAGCCCGAGGAGATTATCCCCCACGGAGCAGTACTTC. Translating gives CASSPRRLSPTEQYF.

The table lists this clonotype with many counts. The rearrangement uses TRBV6-5 and TRBJ2-1, with no clear D. Germline V gene lookup returns CDR1 MNHEY and CDR2 SVGAGI. V gave up 8 bases and J gave up 3 bases, with 5 bases separating them. CDR3 size: 11 residues. The CDR3 nucleotides read TGTGCCAGCCGAATCTACAATGAGCAGTTCTTC. Residues: CASRIYNEQFF.

V gene TRBV6-1 combines with J gene TRBJ1-3; D might be TRBD1 (5 bases). The CDR3 is made up of 15 amino acids. V lost 3 bases to trimming and J lost 0 bases, with 9 bases between them. Germline V lookup: CDR1 MNHNS, CDR2 SASEGT. The CDR3 is CASSDLDNSGNTIYF. The CDR3, as DNA: TGTGCCAGCAGTGATTTGGACAACTCTGGAAACACCATATATTTT.

This clonotype was found a few times. The chain employs TRBV6-6 and TRBJ2-5; the D is unclear. The CDR3 covers 12 residues. Germline V gene lookup returns CDR1 MNHNY and CDR2 SVGAGI (reference sequence). Deletions cut 0 bases from V and 5 bases from J, with 4 bases between. The CDR3 is CASSYSYETQYF. In DNA form, the CDR3 reads TGTGCCAGCAGTTACTCGTACGAGACCCAGTACTTC.

This clonotype was seen more than once but under ten times. V gene TRBV12-3 or TRBV12-4 combines with J gene TRBJ2-5; either TRBD1 or TRBD2 may fit D (5 bases each). The length of the CDR3 is 14 residues. The V and J ends lost 6 bases and 0 bases respectively, with 11 bases between them. The CDR3 here is CASSPPGHQETQYF. Written as DNA, the CDR3 is TGTGCCAGCAGCCCCCCGGGACACCAAGAGACCCAGTACTTC.

The table lists this clonotype with many counts. V and J are TRBV29-1 and TRBJ2-1; TRBD2 agrees at 11 bases. After removal of 6 bases from V and 7 bases from J, the junction contained 8 bases not matched to a gene. The CDR3 is 14 amino acids. Germline V gene sequence: CDR1 SQVTM, CDR2 ANQGSEA. Here the CDR3 DNA reads TGCAGCGTGGCAGGGTCTAGCGGGAGGAATGAGCAGTTCTTC. This codes for CSVAGSSGRNEQFF.

The rearrangement links TRBV7-8 to TRBJ1-1; TRBD1 matches at 8 bases. The CDR3 extends over 14 amino acids. CDR1 is SGHVS and CDR2 is FQNEAQ in the germline V gene. After removal of 5 bases from V and 11 bases from J, the junction contained 13 bases not matched to a gene. CDR3 nucleotide sequence: TGTGCCAGCAGCCCGATCCAGGGGGCGCGTGCGGCTTTCTTT. Its translation is CASSPIQGARAAFF.

Only a few counts were recorded for this clonotype. The chain joins TRBV20-1 to TRBJ2-7, with 8 bases that match TRBD1. This CDR3 spans 11 amino acids. Germline V CDR1 and CDR2: DFQATT, SNEGSKA (reference sequence). V gave up 0 bases and J gave up 13 bases; unmatched junction bases: 5. The CDR3 sequence: CSARETGGIYF. The CDR3 coding sequence is TGCAGTGCTAGAGAAACAGGGGGTATATACTTC.

This clonotype was seen a handful of times. The rearrangement uses TRBV3-1 and TRBJ1-2, with 7 nucleotides matching TRBD1. Trimming removed 6 bases from V and 6 bases from J; junction bases left unmatched: 10. The CDR3 spans 14 residues. The germline CDR1 and CDR2 sequences are LGHDT and YNNKEL (reference sequence). The CDR3: CASRGTDQPDGYTF. CDR3 coding DNA: TGTGCCAGCAGGGGGACAGACCAGCCTGATGGCTACACCTTC.

This clonotype was recorded at least ten times. The chain carries TRBV28 and TRBJ2-1; D is uncertain. Germline CDR1 MDHEN, CDR2 SYDVKM. This CDR3 spans 13 amino acids. V shed 2 bases and J shed 6 bases, with 8 bases lying between them. The CDR3 DNA sequence: TGTGCCAGCAGTTTAAGGCTCGGCAATGAGCAGTTCTTC. Its translation is CASSLRLGNEQFF.

This chain links TRBV6-6 with TRBJ2-7; TRBD1 aligns across 7 bases. Trimming cost V 10 bases and J 3 bases; bases outside gene matches: 15. The CDR3 spans 15 residues. CDR1 is MNHNY and CDR2 is SVGAGI in the germline V gene (reference sequence). As DNA, the CDR3 is TGTGCCACTTTTGGCCCCGACAGGGACAACTACGAGCAGTACTTC. This codes for CATFGPDRDNYEQYF.

On this clonotype: One end of the junction varies from germline; a read error may be responsible. This chain connects TRBV5-5 to TRBJ2-5, with no clear D. The germline gives CDR1 SGHKS, CDR2 YYEKEE (reference sequence). This CDR3 has 14 amino acids. In DNA, the CDR3 is TGCGCCAGCAGCTTGTCGCCCCTTCAAGAGACCCAGTACTTC. It codes for CASSLSPLQETQYF. Full variable domain (missing parts from reference TRBV5-5 and TRBJ2-5): DAGVTQSPTHLIKTRGQQVTLRCSPISGHKSVSWYQQVLGQGPQFIFQYYEKEERGRGNFPDRFSARQFPNYSSELNVNALLLGDSALYLCASSLSPLQETQYFGPGTRLLVL.

The genes are TRBV5-1 and TRBJ2-7; TRBD1 matches 8 bases. J was trimmed by 6 bases and V by 1 base; bases with no gene match: 6. CDR1 and CDR2 from the germline V gene are SGHRS and YFSETQ. This CDR3 region has 14 residues. The CDR3 coding sequence is TGCGCCAGCAGCTTGTCAGGGGGCACTCCCGAGCAGTACTTC. It specifies CASSLSGGTPEQYF.